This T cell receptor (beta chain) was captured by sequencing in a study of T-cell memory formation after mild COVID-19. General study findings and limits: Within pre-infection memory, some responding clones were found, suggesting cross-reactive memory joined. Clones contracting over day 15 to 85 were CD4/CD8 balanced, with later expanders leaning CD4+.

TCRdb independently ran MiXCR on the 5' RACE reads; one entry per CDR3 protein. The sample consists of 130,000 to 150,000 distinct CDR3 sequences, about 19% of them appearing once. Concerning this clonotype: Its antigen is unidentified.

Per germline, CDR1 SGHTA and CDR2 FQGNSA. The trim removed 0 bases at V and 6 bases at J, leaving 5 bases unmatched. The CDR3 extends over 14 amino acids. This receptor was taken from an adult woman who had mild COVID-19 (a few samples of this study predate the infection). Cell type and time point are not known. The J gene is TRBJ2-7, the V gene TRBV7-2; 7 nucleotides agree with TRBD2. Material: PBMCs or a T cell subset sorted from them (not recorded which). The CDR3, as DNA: TGTGCCAGCAGCTTAGCGGGAGGGCCGGGCGAGCAGTACTTC. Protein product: CASSLAGGPGEQYF.